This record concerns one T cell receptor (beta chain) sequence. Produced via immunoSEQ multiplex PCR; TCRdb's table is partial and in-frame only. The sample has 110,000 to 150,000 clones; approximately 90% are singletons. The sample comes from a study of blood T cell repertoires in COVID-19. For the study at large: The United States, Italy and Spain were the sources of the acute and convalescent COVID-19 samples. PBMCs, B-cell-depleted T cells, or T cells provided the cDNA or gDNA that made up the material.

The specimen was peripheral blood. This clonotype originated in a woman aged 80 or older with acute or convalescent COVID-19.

The CDR3 region is CASSGGGLGNEQFF. CDR3 DNA: TGTGCCAGTAGTGGCGGGGGGTTAGGCAATGAGCAGTTCTTC. This chain links TRBV19 with TRBJ2-1; TRBD2 agrees at 8 bases. J lost 6 bases, V lost 5 bases, and 6 bases had no gene match. This CDR3 is 14 amino acids long. Germline values: CDR1 LNHDA, CDR2 SQIVND (reference sequence).